This TCR beta chain was identified in a study of patients and donors after allogeneic stem cell transplantation (dated by TCRdb to the early 2020s). In its sample, this clonotype was seen a few times. This clone's antigen is unknown. Base qualities are not provided; no much larger clone lies one nucleotide away. Library method: RT-PCR. The sequencer listed for this sample is NextSeq 550. TCRdb itself trimmed the public reads at Q25 with fastp, ran MiXCR and retained productive beta chains. All rows with the same CDR3 protein become a single entry with the most common DNA and genes. This sample has hundreds of thousands of distinct CDR3 sequences in its table, and more than 15% of those were observed once. Together, the top ten hold around 6.8% of the sample. The CDR3 goes from the cysteine to the phenylalanine over 14 residues. Just CDR3 DNA is preserved here, 42 bases in frame from base 1. V is clipped by 6 bases and J by 3 bases, and the sequence between their germline boundaries is 12 bases long.

The specimen sequenced was blood, either unsorted or a sorted T cell fraction (not recorded which). Recombination linked TRBV12-3 or TRBV12-4 to TRBJ1-5; the D gene cannot be resolved reliably. This clonotype was sampled from a human donor who was either an allogeneic HSCT recipient or a stem cell or donor lymphocyte infusion donor (not recorded which). It is not recorded whose cells these are; they may come from a transplant donor. This receptor carries the CDR3 CASSLGRYNQPQHF. The nucleotide sequence is TGTGCCAGCAGCCTCGGGCGGTACAATCAGCCCCAGCATTTT.